The rows below give T cell receptor beta chains drawn from one sample of a study of shared clonotypes between healthy human individuals. Repertoires were generated with immunoSEQ multiplex PCR, while TCRdb's copy carries only in-frame clones and drops some. The profile shows 1 million to 1.3 million clones, approximately 78% of them singletons. The sample consisted of memory CD4+ T cells from PBMCs. These receptors were taken from a man aged 18 to 30 in good health. Some clones in this sample may be carry-over from other donors' samples. Both conserved end residues are part of each CDR3. The order of the fields is V gene, D gene, clone size, J gene, CDR3 protein, CDR3 DNA. A D gene is named only where the DNA matches it firmly. For some rows the clone size is stated as once, few or many, or as a class when expanded; others skip it.

TRBV2	.	.	TRBJ2-5	CASSEEVGMGTQYF	TGTGCCAGCAGTGAGGAGGTGGGCATGGGGACCCAGTACTTC
TRBV29-1	TRBD2	.	TRBJ2-3	CSVDLWGLAGADAQYF	TGCAGCGTAGACCTGTGGGGACTAGCGGGAGCAGATGCGCAGTATTTT
TRBV7-3	.	.	TRBJ2-5	CASSLNGAGETQYF	TGTGCCAGCAGCTTAAATGGGGCAGGGGAGACCCAGTACTTC
TRBV7-9	TRBD2	.	TRBJ2-3	CASSRTSESTDTQYF	TGTGCCAGCAGCCGGACTAGCGAGAGCACAGATACGCAGTATTTT
TRBV14	TRBD1	.	TRBJ2-7	CASRPAGTGAYEQYF	TGTGCCAGCAGACCTGCGGGGACAGGGGCCTACGAGCAGTACTTC
TRBV19	.	few	TRBJ1-1	CASRPPTEAFF	TGTGCCAGTAGACCCCCCACTGAAGCTTTCTTT
TRBV28	.	.	TRBJ2-4	CASSLGGGARIQYF	TGTGCCAGCAGTCTGGGGGGAGGAGCCCGCATTCAGTACTTC
TRBV27	.	.	TRBJ1-1	CASSLSWRDGAFF	TGTGCCAGCAGTTTATCGTGGAGGGATGGGGCTTTCTTT
TRBV7-9	.	.	TRBJ1-2	CASSLVGIPNYGYTF	TGTGCCAGCAGCTTAGTGGGGATTCCTAACTATGGCTACACCTTC
TRBV6-5	TRBD1	.	TRBJ1-5	CASTNRGQQDQPQHF	TGTGCCAGCACAAACAGGGGGCAACAAGATCAGCCCCAGCATTTT
TRBV5-1	.	.	TRBJ2-1	CASSLQGPNEQFF	TGCGCCAGCAGCTTACAGGGTCCGAATGAGCAGTTCTTC
TRBV27	TRBD1	.	TRBJ1-2	CASSSGGGYTF	TGTGCCAGCAGTTCAGGGGGCGGCTACACCTTC
TRBV5-1	.	few	TRBJ1-4	CASSRGGGEGKLFF	TGCGCCAGCAGCCGCGGGGGTGGTGAAGGAAAACTGTTTTTT
TRBV7-9	.	once	TRBJ2-3	CASSAAPRTDTQYF	TGTGCCAGCAGCGCCGCGCCCCGCACAGATACGCAGTATTTT
TRBV7-9	.	.	TRBJ2-2	CASSLSGNTGELFF	TGTGCCAGCAGCCTGTCCGGGAATACCGGGGAGCTGTTTTTT
TRBV7-3	TRBD2	.	TRBJ2-3	CASSLGLAGSSTDTQYF	TGTGCCAGCAGCTTAGGACTAGCGGGGTCTAGCACAGATACGCAGTATTTT
TRBV4-2	.	.	TRBJ2-1	CASSPTPGGENNEQFF	TGTGCCAGCAGCCCGACGCCGGGCGGGGAGAACAATGAGCAGTTCTTC
TRBV6-5	.	.	TRBJ2-3	CASISSTDTQYF	TGTGCCAGCATCTCATCAACAGATACGCAGTATTTT
TRBV5-5	.	.	TRBJ1-2	CASSIDLYGYTF	TGTGCCAGCAGCATTGACCTTTATGGCTACACCTTC
TRBV28	.	.	TRBJ1-2	CASSNLLVGGYTF	TGTGCCAGCAGTAATTTATTGGTTGGAGGCTACACCTTC
TRBV6-5	TRBD2	few	TRBJ2-1	CASRLAGGAYNEQFF	TGTGCCAGCAGACTAGCGGGAGGGGCCTACAATGAGCAGTTCTTC
TRBV19	TRBD2	.	TRBJ2-5	CASSIQREERPRRETQYF	TGTGCCAGTAGTATACAACGGGAGGAACGACCCAGAAGGGAGACCCAGTACTTC
TRBV5-1	.	.	TRBJ2-3	CASSLSTDTQYF	TGCGCCAGCAGCCTAAGCACAGATACGCAGTATTTT
TRBV10-3	TRBD2	few	TRBJ2-1	CAISIAGEGYEQFF	TGTGCCATCAGTATAGCGGGAGAGGGGTATGAGCAGTTCTTC
TRBV28	.	.	TRBJ1-1	CASSPSGGTEAFF	TGTGCCAGCAGTCCCTCGGGGGGCACTGAAGCTTTCTTT
TRBV5-1	.	few	TRBJ2-5	CAPQETQYF	TGCGCGCCTCAGGAGACCCAGTACTTC
TRBV7-2	.	.	TRBJ1-5	CASVWLGGSNQPQHF	TGTGCCAGCGTGTGGTTGGGGGGCTCCAATCAGCCCCAGCATTTT
TRBV19	TRBD1	.	TRBJ2-7	CASTRGQGSVYEQYF	TGTGCCAGTACCCGAGGACAGGGATCGGTCTACGAGCAGTACTTC
TRBV19	.	few	TRBJ1-2	CASTRNTNYGYTF	TGTGCCAGTACGCGGAATACTAACTATGGCTACACCTTC
TRBV6-6	TRBD1	.	TRBJ1-1	CASSYSTGANTEAFF	TGTGCCAGCAGTTACTCGACAGGGGCGAACACTGAAGCTTTCTTT
TRBV28	TRBD2	.	TRBJ2-1	CASSRTSGRYNEQFF	TGTGCCAGCAGTCGGACTAGCGGGAGGTACAATGAGCAGTTCTTC
TRBV4-3	TRBD2	.	TRBJ2-1	CASSPIELAGRRWEQFF	TGCGCCAGCAGCCCAATTGAACTAGCGGGTCGGCGGTGGGAGCAGTTCTTC
TRBV6-1	TRBD2	.	TRBJ2-7	CASRMGLAGAYEQYF	TGTGCCAGCAGAATGGGACTAGCGGGGGCCTACGAGCAGTACTTC
TRBV15	.	.	TRBJ2-3	CATRVRGADTQYF	TGTGCCACCAGAGTGAGAGGGGCAGATACGCAGTATTTT
TRBV7-3	.	.	TRBJ2-7	CASSPSGTQGEQYF	TGTGCCAGCAGCCCATCAGGGACTCAGGGCGAGCAGTACTTC
TRBV29-1	.	.	TRBJ2-7	CSVAVDEQYF	TGCAGCGTTGCGGTCGACGAGCAGTACTTC
TRBV27	.	.	TRBJ2-3	CASRWLESTDTQYF	TGTGCCAGCAGATGGTTGGAGTCCACAGATACGCAGTATTTT
TRBV5-1	TRBD1	.	TRBJ2-2	CASSLGTAGTGELFF	TGCGCCAGCAGCTTAGGGACAGCAGGCACCGGGGAGCTGTTTTTT
TRBV19	TRBD1	.	TRBJ2-1	CASSISGTGWFF	TGTGCCAGTAGTATCTCCGGGACAGGGTGGTTCTTC
TRBV11-3	.	.	TRBJ2-1	CASSSQGSYDEQFF	TGTGCCAGCAGCTCTCAGGGGTCGTACGATGAGCAGTTCTTC
TRBV14	TRBD1	once	TRBJ1-1	CASSQETGGNTEAFF	TGTGCCAGCAGCCAAGAGACAGGGGGGAACACTGAAGCTTTCTTT
TRBV20-1	.	.	TRBJ2-3	CSAFTSDTQYF	TGCAGTGCTTTCACTAGCGATACGCAGTATTTT
TRBV5-1	.	.	TRBJ2-7	CASSLEGWPGPLSYEQYF	TGCGCCAGCAGCTTGGAGGGCTGGCCGGGACCCCTCTCCTACGAGCAGTACTTC
TRBV6-5	.	.	TRBJ1-3	CATHRGDGNTIYF	TGTGCCACCCATAGGGGAGATGGAAACACCATATATTTT
TRBV28	.	.	TRBJ1-4	CASSFNGPANEKLFF	TGTGCCAGCAGTTTTAACGGGCCGGCTAATGAAAAACTGTTTTTT
TRBV7-9	.	once	TRBJ1-4	CASSSTGQRGEKLFF	TGTGCCAGCAGCTCGACAGGTCAAAGGGGTGAAAAACTGTTTTTT
TRBV27	.	.	TRBJ2-1	CASSLSPQLGTHNNEQFF	TGTGCCAGCAGTTTATCGCCTCAACTAGGCACCCACAACAATGAGCAGTTCTTC
TRBV29-1	.	many	TRBJ1-1	CSAPTGGGTEAFF	TGCAGCGCCCCAACCGGGGGGGGTACTGAAGCTTTCTTT
TRBV28	TRBD1	.	TRBJ2-5	CASTRGLETQYF	TGTGCCAGTACGAGGGGGCTAGAGACCCAGTACTTC
TRBV6-1	.	.	TRBJ2-1	CASRDWTTYNEQFF	TGTGCCAGCAGGGACTGGACCACCTACAATGAGCAGTTCTTC
TRBV27	TRBD2	once	TRBJ2-1	CASRKQGVLPGLAGVGQFF	TGTGCCAGCAGGAAACAGGGGGTTCTCCCGGGACTAGCGGGAGTAGGGCAGTTCTTC
TRBV29-1	.	.	TRBJ2-4	CSVRPKLAKNIQYF	TGCAGCGTAAGACCGAAACTAGCCAAAAACATTCAGTACTTC
TRBV7-2	TRBD1	.	TRBJ1-2	CASSLPPGQGTYGYTF	TGTGCCAGCAGCTTACCACCGGGACAGGGGACCTATGGCTACACCTTC
TRBV19	.	few	TRBJ1-2	CASSTFGTYTF	TGTGCCAGTAGTACCTTTGGCACTTACACCTTC
TRBV29-1	TRBD2	.	TRBJ2-2	CSVGASGRTGELFF	TGCAGCGTTGGGGCTAGCGGACGCACCGGGGAGCTGTTTTTT
TRBV5-1	.	.	TRBJ1-3	CASSGQGGNTIYF	TGCGCCAGCAGTGGCCAGGGTGGAAACACCATATATTTT
TRBV29-1	TRBD1	once	TRBJ2-7	CSVGDRGLYEQYF	TGCAGCGTTGGAGACAGGGGGCTGTACGAGCAGTACTTC
TRBV15	.	few	TRBJ2-2	CATTQGIDGGELFF	TGTGCCACCACCCAGGGGATCGATGGCGGGGAGCTGTTTTTT